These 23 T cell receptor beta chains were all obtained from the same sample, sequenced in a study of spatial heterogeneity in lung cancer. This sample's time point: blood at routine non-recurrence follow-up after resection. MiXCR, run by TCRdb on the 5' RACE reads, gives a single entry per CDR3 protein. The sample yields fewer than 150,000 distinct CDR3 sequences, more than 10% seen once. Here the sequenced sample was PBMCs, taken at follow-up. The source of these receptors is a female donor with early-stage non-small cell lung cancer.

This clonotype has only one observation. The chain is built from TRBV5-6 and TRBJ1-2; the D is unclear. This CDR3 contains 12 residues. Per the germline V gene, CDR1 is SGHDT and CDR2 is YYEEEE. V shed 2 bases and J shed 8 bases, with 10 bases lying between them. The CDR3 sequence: CASSFTATGYTF. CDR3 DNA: TGTGCCAGCAGCTTCACGGCCACCGGCTACACCTTC.

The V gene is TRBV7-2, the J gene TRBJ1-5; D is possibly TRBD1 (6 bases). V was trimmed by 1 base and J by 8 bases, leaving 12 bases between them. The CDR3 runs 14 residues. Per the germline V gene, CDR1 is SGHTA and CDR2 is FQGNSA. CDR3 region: CASSLESGAEPQHF. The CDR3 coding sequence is TGTGCCAGCAGCTTAGAATCGGGGGCTGAGCCCCAGCATTTT.

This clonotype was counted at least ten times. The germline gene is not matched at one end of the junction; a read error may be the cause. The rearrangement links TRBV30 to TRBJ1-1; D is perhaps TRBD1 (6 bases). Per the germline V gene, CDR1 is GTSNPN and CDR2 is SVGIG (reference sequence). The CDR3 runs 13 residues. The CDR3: CACSDRWSTEAFF. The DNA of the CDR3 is TGTGCCTGCAGTGACAGGTGGAGCACTGAAGCTTTCTTT. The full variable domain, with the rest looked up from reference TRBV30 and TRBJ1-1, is SQTIHQWPATLVQPVGSPLSLECTVEGTSNPNLYWYRQAAGRGLQLLFYSVGIGQISSEVPQNLSASRPQDRQFILSSKKLLLSDSGFYLCACSDRWSTEAFFGQGTRLTVV.

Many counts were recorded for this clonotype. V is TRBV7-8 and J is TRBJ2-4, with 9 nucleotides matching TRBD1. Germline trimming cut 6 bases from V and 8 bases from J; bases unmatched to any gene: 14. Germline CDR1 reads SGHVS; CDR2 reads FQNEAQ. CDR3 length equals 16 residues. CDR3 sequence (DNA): TGTGCCAGCAGACCACAGGGGGCACCAAGGATAGACATTCAGTACTTC. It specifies CASRPQGAPRIDIQYF.

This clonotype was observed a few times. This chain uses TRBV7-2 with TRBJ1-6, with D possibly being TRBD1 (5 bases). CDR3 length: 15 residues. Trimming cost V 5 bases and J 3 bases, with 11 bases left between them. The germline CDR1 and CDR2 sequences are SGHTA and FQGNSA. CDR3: CASSRDEYYNSPLHF. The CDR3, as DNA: TGTGCCAGCAGCCGGGACGAATACTATAATTCACCCCTCCACTTT.

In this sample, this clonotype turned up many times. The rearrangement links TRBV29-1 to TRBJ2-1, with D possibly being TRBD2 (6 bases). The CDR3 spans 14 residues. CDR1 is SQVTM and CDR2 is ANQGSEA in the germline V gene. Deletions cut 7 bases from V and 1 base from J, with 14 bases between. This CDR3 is CSAKTGGSYNEQFF. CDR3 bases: TGCAGCGCCAAGACTGGGGGGTCCTACAATGAGCAGTTCTTC.

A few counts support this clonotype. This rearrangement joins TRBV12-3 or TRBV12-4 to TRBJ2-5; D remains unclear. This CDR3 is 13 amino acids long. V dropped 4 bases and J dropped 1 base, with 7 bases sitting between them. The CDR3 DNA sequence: TGTGCCAGCAGTTGGACGCTCCAAGAGACCCAGTACTTC. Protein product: CASSWTLQETQYF.

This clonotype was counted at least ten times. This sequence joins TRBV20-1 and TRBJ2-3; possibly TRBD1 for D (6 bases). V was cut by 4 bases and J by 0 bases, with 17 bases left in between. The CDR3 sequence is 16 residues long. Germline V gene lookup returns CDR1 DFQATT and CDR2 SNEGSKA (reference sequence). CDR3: CSATPPTGASTDTQYF. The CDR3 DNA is TGCAGTGCTACACCCCCGACAGGTGCTAGCACAGATACGCAGTATTTT.

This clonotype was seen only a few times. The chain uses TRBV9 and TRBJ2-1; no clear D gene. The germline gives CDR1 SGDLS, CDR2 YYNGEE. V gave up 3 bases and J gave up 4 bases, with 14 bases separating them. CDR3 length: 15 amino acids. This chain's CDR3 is CASSGGPGLYNEQFF. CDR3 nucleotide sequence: TGTGCCAGCAGCGGAGGACCGGGCCTTTACAATGAGCAGTTCTTC.

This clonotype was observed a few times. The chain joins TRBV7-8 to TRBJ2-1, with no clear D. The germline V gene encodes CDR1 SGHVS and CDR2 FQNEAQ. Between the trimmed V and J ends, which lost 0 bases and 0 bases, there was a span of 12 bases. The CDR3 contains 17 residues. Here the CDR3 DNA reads TGTGCCAGCAGCTTAGCGTCTCCGTTAAGCTCCTACAATGAGCAGTTCTTC. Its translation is CASSLASPLSSYNEQFF.

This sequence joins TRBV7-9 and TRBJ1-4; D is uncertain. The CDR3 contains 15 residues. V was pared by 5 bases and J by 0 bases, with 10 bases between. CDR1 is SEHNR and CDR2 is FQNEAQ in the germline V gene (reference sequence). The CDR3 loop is CASSPARATNEKLFF. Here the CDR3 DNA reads TGTGCCAGCAGCCCAGCTCGTGCAACTAATGAAAAACTGTTTTTT.

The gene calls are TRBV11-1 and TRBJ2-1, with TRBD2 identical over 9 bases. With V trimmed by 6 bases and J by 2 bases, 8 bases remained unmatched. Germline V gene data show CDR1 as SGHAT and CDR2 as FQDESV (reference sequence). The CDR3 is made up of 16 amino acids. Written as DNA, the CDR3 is TGTGCCAGCAGACTCATAGCGGGAGACCCCTACAATGAGCAGTTCTTC. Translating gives CASRLIAGDPYNEQFF.

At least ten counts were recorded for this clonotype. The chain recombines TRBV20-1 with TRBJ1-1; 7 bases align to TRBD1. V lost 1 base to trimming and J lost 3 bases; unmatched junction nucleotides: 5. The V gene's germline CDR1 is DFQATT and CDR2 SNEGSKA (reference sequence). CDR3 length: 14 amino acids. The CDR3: CSARVRGPHTEAFF. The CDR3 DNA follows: TGCAGTGCTAGAGTTAGGGGGCCCCACACTGAAGCTTTCTTT.

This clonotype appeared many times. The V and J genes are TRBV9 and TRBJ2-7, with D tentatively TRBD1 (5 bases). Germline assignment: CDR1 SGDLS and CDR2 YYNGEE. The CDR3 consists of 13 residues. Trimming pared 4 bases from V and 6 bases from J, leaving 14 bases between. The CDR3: CASSPRGFSEQYF. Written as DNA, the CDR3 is TGTGCCAGCAGCCCTAGGGGATTTTCCGAGCAGTACTTC.

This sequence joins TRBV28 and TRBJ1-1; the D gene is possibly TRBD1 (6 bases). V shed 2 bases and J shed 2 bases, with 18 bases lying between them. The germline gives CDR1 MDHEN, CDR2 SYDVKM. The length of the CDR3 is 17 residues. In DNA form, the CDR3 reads TGTGCCAGCAGTTTAGCTGGGGGCGCCCTTTCTAACACTGAAGCTTTCTTT. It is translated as CASSLAGGALSNTEAFF.

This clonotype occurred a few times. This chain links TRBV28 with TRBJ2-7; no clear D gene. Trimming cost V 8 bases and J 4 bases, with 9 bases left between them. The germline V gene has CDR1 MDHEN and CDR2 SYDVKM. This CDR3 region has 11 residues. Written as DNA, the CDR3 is TGTGCCAGCCGAAGGGTTTACGAGCAGTACTTC. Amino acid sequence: CASRRVYEQYF.

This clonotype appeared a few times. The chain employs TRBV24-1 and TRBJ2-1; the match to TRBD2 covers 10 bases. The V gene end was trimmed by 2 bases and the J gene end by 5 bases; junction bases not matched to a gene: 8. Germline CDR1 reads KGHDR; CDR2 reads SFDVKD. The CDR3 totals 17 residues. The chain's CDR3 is CATSDSASGSFHNEQFF. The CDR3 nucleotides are TGTGCCACCAGTGATTCCGCTAGCGGGAGTTTCCACAATGAGCAGTTCTTC.

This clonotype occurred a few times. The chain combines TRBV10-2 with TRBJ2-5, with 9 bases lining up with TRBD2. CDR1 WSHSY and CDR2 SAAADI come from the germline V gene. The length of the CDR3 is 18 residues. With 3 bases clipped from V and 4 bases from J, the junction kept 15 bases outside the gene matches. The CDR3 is CASSDSLRLAARTETQYF. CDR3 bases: TGCGCCAGCAGTGATAGTCTACGACTAGCGGCTCGGACAGAGACCCAGTACTTC.

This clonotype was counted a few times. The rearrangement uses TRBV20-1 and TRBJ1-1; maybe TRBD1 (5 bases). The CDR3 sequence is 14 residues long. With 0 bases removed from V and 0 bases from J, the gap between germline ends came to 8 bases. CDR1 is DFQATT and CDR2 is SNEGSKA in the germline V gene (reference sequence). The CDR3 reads CSARDQGMNTEAFF. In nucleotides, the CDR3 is TGCAGTGCTAGAGATCAGGGAATGAACACTGAAGCTTTCTTT.

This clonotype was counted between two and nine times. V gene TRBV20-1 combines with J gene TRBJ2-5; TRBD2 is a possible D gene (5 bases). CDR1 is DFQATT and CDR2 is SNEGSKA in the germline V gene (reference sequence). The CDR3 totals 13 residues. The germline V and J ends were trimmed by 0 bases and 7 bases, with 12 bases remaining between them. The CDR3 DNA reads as TGCAGTGCTAGAGATGAGGGCATCGGGACCCAGTACTTC. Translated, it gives CSARDEGIGTQYF.

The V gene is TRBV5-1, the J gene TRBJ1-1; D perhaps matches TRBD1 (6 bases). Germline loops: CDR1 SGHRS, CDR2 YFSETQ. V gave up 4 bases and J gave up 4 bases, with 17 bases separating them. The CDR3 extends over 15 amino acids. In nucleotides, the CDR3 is TGCGCCAGCAGCACTGGACAGTACCTGAGCACTGAAGCTTTCTTT. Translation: CASSTGQYLSTEAFF.

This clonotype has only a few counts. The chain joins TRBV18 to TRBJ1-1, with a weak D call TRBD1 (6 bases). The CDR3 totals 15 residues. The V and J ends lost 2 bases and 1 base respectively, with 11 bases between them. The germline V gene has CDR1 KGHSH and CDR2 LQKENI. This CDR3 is CASSPNRVGNTEAFF. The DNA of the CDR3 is TGTGCCAGCTCACCAAACAGGGTTGGGAACACTGAAGCTTTCTTT.

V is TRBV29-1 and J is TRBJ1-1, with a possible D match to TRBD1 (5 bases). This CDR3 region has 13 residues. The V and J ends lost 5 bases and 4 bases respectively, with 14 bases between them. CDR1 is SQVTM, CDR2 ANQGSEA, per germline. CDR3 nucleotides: TGCAGCGTTAGCAAAGGACATGCCACTGAAGCTTTCTTT. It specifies CSVSKGHATEAFF.